A single sample gave rise to the 18 T cell receptor beta chains below, sequenced in a study of cytomegalovirus exposure and HLA in healthy donors. Primers: 60 Vbeta forward and 13 Jbeta reverse. Method: immunoSEQ multiplex PCR; TCRdb's copy keeps in-frame clones and lacks some. Of approximately 160,000 clones detected, over 80% appear once; the ten largest clones hold 3.5% to 5%. The sample consisted of PBMCs. The receptors shown here come from a man over 45 in good health and CMV-seropositive.

V usage is TRBV28 and J usage is TRBJ1-5, with 9 bases lining up with TRBD1. V dropped 7 bases and J dropped 3; count of bases not matched to a gene: 4. The germline V gene encodes CDR1 MDHEN and CDR2 SYDVKM. The CDR3 length is 14 residues. The CDR3 coding sequence is TGTGCCAGCACCCGGGACAGGGTCAATCAGCCCCAGCATTTT. Amino acids: CASTRDRVNQPQHF.

This chain joins TRBV2 and TRBJ2-7; no firm D call. The CDR3 has 12 residues. With 3 bases removed from V and 4 bases from J, the gap between germline ends came to 7 bases. Germline CDR1 SNHLY, CDR2 FYNNEI. The CDR3 DNA follows: TGTGCCAGCAGTGATAGTTTTTACGAGCAGTACTTC. It encodes CASSDSFYEQYF.

The gene calls are TRBV4-2 and TRBJ2-3; D is undetermined. Deletions cut 1 base from V and 2 bases from J, with 10 bases between. This CDR3 comprises 15 residues. The germline CDR1 and CDR2 sequences are LGHNA and YNFKEQ. The CDR3 region has the DNA TGTGCCAGCAGCCAAGTGAGCGCCTTCACAGATACGCAGTATTTT. It yields the protein CASSQVSAFTDTQYF.

The chain uses TRBV7-9 and TRBJ2-2; D perhaps matches TRBD1 (6 bases). V lost 5 bases and J 3 bases, leaving 16 bases between the germline ends. Germline loops: CDR1 SEHNR, CDR2 FQNEAQ (reference sequence). CDR3 length: 16 residues. This chain's CDR3 is CASSAGDTTYTGELFF. CDR3 sequence (DNA): TGTGCCAGCAGCGCAGGGGACACGACATACACCGGGGAGCTGTTTTTT.

The rearrangement uses TRBV28 and TRBJ2-3, with 9 bases matching TRBD2. Trimming took 3 bases from V and 6 from J; bases not matched to a gene: 7. This CDR3 spans 15 amino acids. Per the germline V gene, CDR1 is MDHEN and CDR2 is SYDVKM. The CDR3 DNA reads as TGTGCCAGCAGTTTGGCGCGGGGGGGCCTCGATACGCAGTATTTT. Translating it yields CASSLARGGLDTQYF.

CDR3 sequence: CASSDNRGLEKLFF. The DNA of the CDR3 is TGTGCCAGCAGTGATAACAGGGGGCTTGAAAAACTGTTTTTT. The chain employs TRBV6-1 and TRBJ1-4; 9 bases line up with TRBD1. V dropped 3 bases and J dropped 7; count of bases not matched to a gene: 3. Germline V gene data show CDR1 as MNHNS and CDR2 as SASEGT. The CDR3 runs to 14 residues.

V gene TRBV27 combines with J gene TRBJ1-4; weak D call: TRBD1 (5 bases). The CDR3 spans 13 residues. Per the germline V gene, CDR1 is MNHEY and CDR2 is SMNVEV (reference sequence). Trimming cost V 5 bases and J 4 bases, with 8 bases left between them. CDR3 bases: TGTGCCAGCAGTCTGACAGATAATGAAAAACTGTTTTTT. It encodes CASSLTDNEKLFF.

The chain employs TRBV19 and TRBJ1-2; 7 bases line up with TRBD1. V dropped 3 bases and J dropped 3; count of bases not matched to a gene: 7. The CDR3 spans 15 residues. CDR1 is LNHDA, CDR2 SQIVND, per germline (reference sequence). DNA of the CDR3: TGTGCCAGTAGTATTCCGGCAGGGGGAGACTATGGCTACACCTTC. This codes for CASSIPAGGDYGYTF.

The chain has TRBV5-6 and TRBJ2-3; TRBD2 matches at 14 bases. The CDR3 length is 18 residues. V was clipped by 0 bases and J by 3 bases; unmatched bases: 6. CDR1 and CDR2 from the germline V gene are SGHDT and YYEEEE. CDR3 sequence: CASSLGLAGGPFTDTQYF. CDR3 DNA: TGTGCCAGCAGCTTGGGACTAGCGGGAGGGCCGTTTACAGATACGCAGTATTTT.

The chain links TRBV5-5 to TRBJ2-1, with TRBD2 identical over 9 bases. Germline V CDR1 and CDR2: SGHKS, YYEKEE (reference sequence). The CDR3 is made up of 19 amino acids. Unmatched junction bases numbered 11, after V lost 0 bases and J lost 1 base. CDR3 sequence reads: CASSLGLRGGRVSYNEQFF. The CDR3 DNA is TGTGCCAGCAGCTTGGGGCTGAGGGGCGGGAGGGTTTCCTACAATGAGCAGTTCTTC.

The V and J genes are TRBV5-6 and TRBJ2-6; 10 positions agree with TRBD1. V lost 3 bases and J lost 1; bases outside the gene matches: 7. This CDR3 is built from 18 residues. Germline V CDR1 and CDR2: SGHDT, YYEEEE. CDR3 sequence reads: CASSYDRGRVSGANVLTF. DNA of the CDR3: TGTGCCAGCAGCTATGACAGGGGGCGGGTATCTGGGGCCAACGTCCTGACTTTC.

The V call is TRBV6-5, the J call TRBJ1-5; possible D gene TRBD1, 6 bases. V lost 5 bases, J lost 6 bases, and 14 bases lay in between. The germline CDR1 and CDR2 sequences are MNHEY and SVGAGI. The CDR3 contains 14 residues. The CDR3 is CASSDTGLAQPQHF. CDR3 nucleotide sequence: TGTGCCAGCAGTGACACAGGGTTGGCTCAGCCCCAGCATTTT.

The chain combines TRBV18 with TRBJ2-7, with 9 bases aligning to TRBD1. In germline, CDR1 is KGHSH, CDR2 LQKENI. V lost 6 bases and J lost 4; bases outside the gene matches: 7. CDR3 length: 14 amino acids. CDR3 region: CASSQGQGVYEQYF. The CDR3 DNA is TGTGCCAGCTCCCAGGGACAGGGTGTGTACGAGCAGTACTTC.

This clone occurred once. The rearrangement joins TRBV29-1 to TRBJ2-1; TRBD1 might be the D (6 bases). Trimming left V 0 bases short and J 4 bases short, with 10 bases between. The germline CDR1 and CDR2 sequences are SQVTM and ANQGSEA. The CDR3 is 14 amino acids. The CDR3 DNA sequence: TGCAGCGTTGAAGATGACAGGCCATACAATGAGCAGTTCTTC. Its protein is CSVEDDRPYNEQFF.

V and J are TRBV2 and TRBJ1-6; no clear D gene. There are 17 residues in the CDR3. Per the germline V gene, CDR1 is SNHLY and CDR2 is FYNNEI. V lost 1 base, J lost 2 bases, and 12 bases lay in between. Written as DNA, the CDR3 is TGTGCCAGCAGTGAAGAGCGGGGTACTACCTATAATTCACCCCTCCACTTT. Amino acids: CASSEERGTTYNSPLHF.

CDR3 loop: CASADTGNQPQHF. CDR3 sequence (DNA): TGTGCCAGTGCCGACACAGGAAATCAGCCCCAGCATTTT. The genes are TRBV19 and TRBJ1-5, with D possibly being TRBD1 (5 bases). In germline, CDR1 is LNHDA, CDR2 SQIVND (reference sequence). The CDR3 sequence is 13 residues long. The V gene lost 8 bases and the J gene lost 4 bases, with 12 bases spanning the gap.

V is TRBV10-2 and J is TRBJ1-5; 9 bases are a match to TRBD1. The CDR3 is made up of 14 amino acids. J gave up 7 bases and V 3 bases, and 4 bases lay outside the gene matches. CDR1 WSHSY and CDR2 SAAADI come from the germline V gene. The CDR3 is CASSDGTGLQPQHF. The CDR3 coding sequence is TGCGCCAGCAGTGATGGGACAGGGCTCCAGCCCCAGCATTTT.

This chain connects TRBV13 to TRBJ1-1, with TRBD1 matching over 11 bases. The trim removed 2 bases at V and 7 bases at J, leaving 6 bases unmatched. The CDR3 covers 15 residues. From germline, CDR1 is PRHDT and CDR2 FYEKMQ (reference sequence). CDR3 loop: CASSLRGQGGVEAFF. In DNA form, the CDR3 reads TGTGCCAGCAGCTTAAGGGGACAGGGGGGAGTTGAAGCTTTCTTT.